The source of this T cell receptor (beta chain) is a study of blood T cell repertoires in COVID-19. Study details: Samples of COVID-19 (acute and convalescent) were obtained from the United States, Italy and Spain.

Profiled with immunoSEQ multiplex PCR; TCRdb holds only in-frame clones, not every one. Here the sample spans fewer than 70,000 clones, roughly 80% being singletons. What was sequenced was peripheral blood. This TCR derives from a man aged 55 to 69 with acute or convalescent COVID-19.

The CDR3 DNA sequence: TGTGCCAGCAGCAGGGATGGGACTAGCGGTGTTCGAGATACGCAGTATTTT. This sequence encodes CASSRDGTSGVRDTQYF. V and J are TRBV6-2 or TRBV6-3 and TRBJ2-3; 11 bases align to TRBD2. Germline assignment: CDR1 MNHEY and CDR2 SVGEGT. The CDR3 consists of 17 residues. The V gene end was trimmed by 6 bases and the J gene end by 5 bases; junction bases not matched to a gene: 13.